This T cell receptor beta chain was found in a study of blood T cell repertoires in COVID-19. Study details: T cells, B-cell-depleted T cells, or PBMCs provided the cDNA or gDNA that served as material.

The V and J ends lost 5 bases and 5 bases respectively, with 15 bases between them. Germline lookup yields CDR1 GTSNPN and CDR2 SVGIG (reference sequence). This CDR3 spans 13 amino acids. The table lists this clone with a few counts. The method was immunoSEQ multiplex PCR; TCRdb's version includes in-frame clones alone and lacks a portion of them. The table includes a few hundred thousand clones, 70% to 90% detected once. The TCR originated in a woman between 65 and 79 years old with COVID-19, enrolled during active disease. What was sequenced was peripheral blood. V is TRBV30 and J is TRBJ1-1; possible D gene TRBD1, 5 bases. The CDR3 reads CAWAGVGVTEAFF. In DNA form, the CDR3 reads TGTGCCTGGGCGGGGGTTGGCGTGACTGAAGCTTTCTTT.